This T cell receptor beta chain was sequenced for a study of T-cell reconstitution after alpha-beta-depleted transplantation in children. Study results and limitations: Recipient T cells and thymic progenitors that survived gave rise to the high TCRbeta diversity observed at day 60 in some patients.

Preparing the TCRbeta library involved the use of unique molecular identifiers. TCRdb re-analysed the PCR reads in MiXCR, keeping a single row per CDR3 protein. In the table there are about 490,000 distinct CDR3 sequences, 10% of which are singletons. The CDR3 has 10 residues. Trimming pared 5 bases from V and 7 bases from J, leaving 2 bases between. CDR1 and CDR2 from the germline V gene are MDHEN and SYDVKM. This clonotype was seen ten or more times. Antigen specificity is unknown. The TCR was taken from a child aged 2-9 years with inherited bone marrow failure, due to receive a stem cell transplant. This material consisted of PBMCs, taken before TCRalphabeta/CD19-depleted stem cell transplant. V usage is TRBV28 and J usage is TRBJ2-2; D gene uncertain. This CDR3 reads CASSNGELFF. The CDR3 region has the DNA TGTGCCAGCAGTAACGGGGAGCTGTTTTTT.